A selection of T cell receptor beta chains follows, all from one sample in a study of T cell responses to AZD1222 COVID-19 vaccine. Profiled with immunoSEQ multiplex PCR; TCRdb holds only in-frame clones, not every one. The repertoire holds 95,000 to 100,000 clones, with about 81% as singletons. The sequences come from peripheral blood, collected 28 days after the second AZD1222 dose. All receptors come from an adult who received the AZD1222 COVID-19 vaccine. Both conserved end residues are part of each CDR3. A D gene is named only where the DNA matches it firmly. Clone size is shown for a subset of rows, as once, few, many or a class of expanded clone.

v_gene,abundance,d_gene,CDR3aa
TRBV5-6,few,.,CASSPYLLQGYEQYF
TRBV9,.,.,CASSVDVGGTEAFF
TRBV5-1,few,.,CASSLDSTDTQYF
TRBV6-2/TRBV6-3,.,.,CASSYSYARGGGANVLTF
TRBV10-3,.,.,CAISEHEVGMVNTEAFF
TRBV5-1,.,.,CASSLDGSGNTIYF
TRBV24-1,.,TRBD1,CATSDLSFGQGASNQPQHF
TRBV6-2/TRBV6-3,.,.,CASSYGRGFSGYEQYF
TRBV7-3,.,TRBD2,CASSFSGGSYNEQFF
TRBV6-5,.,.,CASSDLEGVSYEQYF
TRBV6-2/TRBV6-3,.,.,CASSLTPTSSGREQYF
TRBV10-3,once,.,CAIGERESRTGELFF
TRBV11-2,.,TRBD2,CASSARTSGTYEQYF
TRBV29-1,.,.,CSVMTRLYGYTF
TRBV27,.,.,CASSFTNSPLHF
TRBV7-6,.,.,CASSRQDRPNEKLFF
TRBV7-2,.,.,CASSPRARADEQFF
TRBV6-1,.,.,CASSEGRDLSTEAFF